This entry lists 23 T cell receptor beta chains sequenced from one sample in a study of T-cell reconstitution after alpha-beta-depleted transplantation in children. Molecular barcoding with unique molecular identifiers was used for the TCRbeta library. MiXCR was run by TCRdb on the PCR reads, yielding one entry per CDR3 protein. Of about 210,000 distinct CDR3 sequences in the sample, around a sixth were seen once. Here the sequenced sample was PBMCs, mostly from graft donor cells, taken 360 days after TCRalphabeta/CD19-depleted stem cell transplant. These receptors all come from a male patient aged 2-15 years who had a stem cell transplant for acute lymphoblastic leukemia, so the T cells may come from the graft donor.

The gene calls are TRBV12-3 or TRBV12-4 and TRBJ2-7; D is unresolved. The CDR3 length is 15 residues. The V end was cut by 3 bases, the J end by 3 bases, with 15 bases between. The CDR3 protein is CASSFSEQKSYEQYF. CDR3 DNA: TGTGCCAGCAGTTTTTCGGAACAGAAGAGCTACGAGCAGTACTTC.

This clonotype was detected only a few times. This rearrangement joins TRBV9 to TRBJ2-4, with D hard to call. The germline V gene has CDR1 SGDLS and CDR2 YYNGEE. V lost 2 bases and J 7 bases, leaving 16 bases between the germline ends. The CDR3 length is 15 residues. The CDR3 DNA reads as TGTGCCAGCAGCGTCGGGCGAGACCCCCGGAACATTCAGTACTTC. Its translation is CASSVGRDPRNIQYF.

There are a few counts of this clonotype. J is TRBJ2-5 and V is TRBV29-1, with 7 bases fitting TRBD1. From germline, CDR1 is SQVTM and CDR2 ANQGSEA. Trimming cost V 6 bases and J 2 bases; bases outside gene matches: 9. The CDR3 runs to 14 residues. The CDR3: CSVAGTDSQETQYF. DNA of the CDR3: TGCAGCGTCGCCGGGACAGATTCTCAAGAGACCCAGTACTTC.

This clonotype was detected only a few times. The chain employs TRBV12-3 or TRBV12-4 and TRBJ1-1; maybe TRBD1 (5 bases). Trimming removed 7 bases from V and 5 bases from J, with 20 bases in between. The CDR3 is made up of 15 amino acids. The CDR3 coding sequence is TGTGCCAGCACCACCAATCGGGGACTGGGGACTGAAGCTTTCTTT. Translation: CASTTNRGLGTEAFF.

The chain employs TRBV12-3 or TRBV12-4 and TRBJ1-2; D remains ambiguous. Trimming took 5 bases from V and 2 from J, leaving 9 bases between them. This CDR3 spans 13 amino acids. In DNA form, the CDR3 reads TGTGCCAGCAGTGAACAGAGCAACTATGGCTACACCTTC. Translation: CASSEQSNYGYTF.

This clonotype was counted a few times. The chain recombines TRBV4-3 with TRBJ2-2; 7 bases match TRBD1. Trimming at V came to 2 bases and at J to 3 bases, leaving 3 bases not matched to a gene. The CDR3 runs 15 residues. Germline V gene lookup returns CDR1 LGHNA and CDR2 YSLEER. Here the CDR3 reads CASSQTGEYTGELFF. The CDR3 DNA follows: TGCGCCAGCAGCCAAACAGGGGAGTACACCGGGGAGCTGTTTTTT.

There are a few counts of this clonotype. The chain links TRBV5-6 to TRBJ2-1; no clear D gene. Germline V gives CDR1 SGHDT, CDR2 YYEEEE. The CDR3 is 11 amino acids. Trimming took 6 bases from V and 5 from J, leaving 6 bases between them. The CDR3 nucleotides read TGTGCCAGCAAGAGTAACAATGAGCAGTTCTTC. It codes for CASKSNNEQFF.

This clonotype was picked up a small number of times. This chain links TRBV6-5 with TRBJ2-1; D might be TRBD1 (6 bases). Germline CDR1 reads MNHEY; CDR2 reads SVGAGI. The CDR3 is 16 amino acids. The germline V and J ends were trimmed by 3 bases and 0 bases, with 12 bases remaining between them. The CDR3 nucleotides are TGTGCCAGCAGTTATCAGGGGTTCGGCTCCTACAATGAGCAGTTCTTC. Its protein product is CASSYQGFGSYNEQFF.

The chain uses TRBV10-3 and TRBJ2-1; the match to TRBD2 covers 13 bases. Per germline, CDR1 ENHRY and CDR2 SYGVKD. The J segment lost 0 bases and the V segment lost 6 bases, leaving 14 bases of the junction unmatched. The CDR3 sequence is 20 residues long. CDR3 nucleotides: TGTGCCATCAGGTCCCCGAAGACTAGCGGGGGGACGAGCTCCTACAATGAGCAGTTCTTC. Encoded protein: CAIRSPKTSGGTSSYNEQFF.

The chain's CDR3 is CASSLVLMDRTDTQYF. CDR3 DNA: TGCGCCAGCAGCTTGGTTCTAATGGACAGAACAGATACGCAGTATTTT. The chain combines TRBV5-1 with TRBJ2-3; maybe TRBD1 (6 bases). Trimming stripped 0 bases from V and 3 bases from J, with 14 bases between. Germline CDR1 reads SGHRS; CDR2 reads YFSETQ. This CDR3 spans 16 amino acids. Together with reference TRBV5-1 and TRBJ2-3, the CDR3 gives the full variable domain: KAGVTQTPRYLIKTRGQQVTLSCSPISGHRSVSWYQQTPGQGLQFLFEYFSETQRNKGNFPGRFSGRQFSNSRSEMNVSTLELGDSALYLCASSLVLMDRTDTQYFGPGTRLTVL.

The gene calls are TRBV20-1 and TRBJ2-3, with D perhaps being TRBD1 or TRBD2 (5 bases each). The CDR3 has 15 residues. Germline CDR1 reads DFQATT; CDR2 reads SNEGSKA (reference sequence). The V gene lost 4 bases and the J gene lost 1 base, with 15 bases spanning the gap. The CDR3: CSANYFGTGTDTQYF. The CDR3 DNA is TGCAGTGCTAATTACTTCGGGACCGGCACAGATACGCAGTATTTT.

This clonotype was picked up a small number of times. CDR3 region: CASSLQGGANEQFF. For the CDR3, the DNA is TGTGCCAGCAGTTTACAGGGGGGGGCCAATGAGCAGTTCTTC. The chain is built from TRBV12-3 or TRBV12-4 and TRBJ2-1; the D call may be TRBD1 or TRBD2 (7 bases each). This CDR3 has 14 amino acids. The V end was cut by 2 bases, the J end by 6 bases, with 11 bases between.

This clonotype was observed many times. V and J are TRBV12-3 or TRBV12-4 and TRBJ2-5; D may be TRBD2 (5 bases). The CDR3 sequence is 12 residues long. Trimming shortened V by 5 bases and J by 5 bases, and 9 bases separated the two germline ends. The CDR3 DNA follows: TGTGCCAGCAGTCGGGATGTCGAGACCCAGTACTTC. This sequence encodes CASSRDVETQYF.

This clonotype has just a few counts. J is TRBJ2-4 and V is TRBV28; either TRBD1 or TRBD2 may supply D (5 bases each). The CDR3 consists of 15 residues. Germline loops: CDR1 MDHEN, CDR2 SYDVKM. V lost 4 bases and J lost 8, with 18 bases in between. CDR3 loop: CASSSPGRMGDIQYF. The CDR3, as DNA: TGTGCCAGCAGTTCCCCCGGACGCATGGGGGACATTCAGTACTTC.

This clonotype was observed a few times. The V and J genes are TRBV7-2 and TRBJ1-2, with TRBD1 matching over 7 bases. Germline V gives CDR1 SGHTA, CDR2 FQGNSA. The V gene end was trimmed by 10 bases and the J gene end by 0 bases; junction bases not matched to a gene: 11. The CDR3 loop spans 15 amino acids. Here the CDR3 reads CATPQVTGSNYGYTF. The CDR3 region has the DNA TGTGCCACCCCCCAGGTGACAGGGTCTAACTATGGCTACACCTTC.

This clonotype was observed a handful of times. The chain carries TRBV11-2 and TRBJ2-7, with 9 bases lining up with TRBD1. Germline lookup yields CDR1 SGHAT and CDR2 FQNNGV. The V segment lost 4 bases and the J segment 5 bases; nucleotides outside the gene matches: 12. The CDR3 spans 16 residues. The CDR3 here is CASSSPSLQGADEQYF. For the CDR3, the DNA is TGTGCCAGCAGCTCCCCGTCCTTACAGGGGGCGGACGAGCAGTACTTC.

This clonotype has more than one count but fewer than ten. This rearrangement joins TRBV2 to TRBJ2-7; TRBD2 matches 12 bases. Trimming took 10 bases from V and 6 from J; bases not matched to a gene: 4. The CDR3 has 12 residues. In germline, CDR1 is SNHLY, CDR2 FYNNEI. The CDR3 nucleotides are TGTGCCACCGGGACTAGCGGGTTCGAGCAGTACTTC. Its protein is CATGTSGFEQYF.

This clonotype was recorded a few times. The V gene is TRBV7-2, the J gene TRBJ2-7; 7 bases are a match to TRBD2. The CDR3 has 15 amino acids. V lost 5 bases and J lost 5; bases outside the gene matches: 12. Germline CDR1 is SGHTA and CDR2 is FQGNSA. The CDR3: CASSRLKRGGDEQYF. CDR3 nucleotide sequence: TGTGCCAGCAGCCGATTAAAGCGGGGTGGCGACGAGCAGTACTTC.

The rearrangement joins TRBV6-1 to TRBJ2-1; D gene uncertain. The CDR3 contains 13 residues. The V gene's germline CDR1 is MNHNS and CDR2 SASEGT. Trimming took 10 bases from V and 0 from J, leaving 10 bases between them. The CDR3 DNA is TGTGCCACCGCCAGTAGCTCCTACAATGAGCAGTTCTTC. Its translation is CATASSSYNEQFF.

The chain combines TRBV7-9 with TRBJ2-7, with D maybe TRBD1 (5 bases). From germline, CDR1 is SEHNR and CDR2 FQNEAQ (reference sequence). Trimming took 5 bases from V and 1 from J, leaving 15 bases between them. The CDR3 is 15 amino acids. CDR3 loop: CASSQQDKGSYEQYF. CDR3 coding DNA: TGTGCCAGCAGCCAACAGGACAAAGGTTCCTACGAGCAGTACTTC.

The chain links TRBV30 to TRBJ1-6, with D maybe TRBD1 (6 bases). Germline values: CDR1 GTSNPN, CDR2 SVGIG (reference sequence). The V end lost 3 bases, the J end lost 7 bases, and 10 bases lay between the germline ends. CDR3 length: 13 amino acids. The DNA for the CDR3 is TGTGCCTGGAGAGGAGACAGGAATTCACCCCTCCACTTT. It specifies CAWRGDRNSPLHF.

J is TRBJ1-2 and V is TRBV7-2; tentative D call: TRBD1 (5 bases). The ends were cut back, 1 base at V and 7 bases at J, with 13 bases in the middle. The length of the CDR3 is 14 residues. Per germline, CDR1 SGHTA and CDR2 FQGNSA. The DNA for the CDR3 is TGTGCCAGCAGCTTAGTCGGAGCAGGGACTGGCTACACCTTC. Its translation: CASSLVGAGTGYTF.

This clonotype has only a few counts. In DNA form, the CDR3 reads TGCGCCAGCAGCTTGGATTTTGAGGGGTACGAGCAGTACTTC. Amino acid sequence: CASSLDFEGYEQYF. The V and J genes are TRBV5-1 and TRBJ2-7; D possibly uses TRBD1 or TRBD2 (5 bases each). The CDR3 length is 14 residues. Germline-derived CDR1 and CDR2 are SGHRS and YFSETQ. V gave up 0 bases and J gave up 4 bases, with 11 bases separating them.